The 24 T cell receptor beta chains listed next were all sequenced from one sample in a study of immune heterogeneity within non-small cell lung tumors. In a multiplex PCR, 32 V and 13 J primers amplified TCR beta CDR3. A single record per CDR3 protein comes from TCRdb applying MiXCR to the multiplex PCR reads. The data hold under 4,000 distinct CDR3 sequences, with 52% observed a single time. At 550 to 700 ng per sample, bulk tumor genomic DNA provided the template. The authors collected several far-apart biopsies from each primary tumor during surgery. The cohort was untreated, with newly diagnosed non-small cell lung cancer undergoing curative surgery. The material sequenced was lung tumor tissue. The receptors were sampled from a man aged 60 to 69 with non-small cell lung cancer.

The chain employs TRBV28 and TRBJ1-1; TRBD1 matches 9 bases. Germline V lookup: CDR1 MDHEN, CDR2 SYDVKM. The CDR3 has 17 residues. The V segment lost 8 bases and the J segment 11 bases; nucleotides outside the gene matches: 24. The CDR3 sequence is CASSPPGGRQGQGPAFF. CDR3 in DNA: TGTGCCAGCTCACCACCGGGGGGTCGCCAGGGACAGGGCCCGGCTTTCTTT. The full variable domain, in which reference TRBV28 and TRBJ1-1 provide the parts outside the CDR3, is DVKVTQSSRYLVKRTGEKVFLECVQDMDHENMFWYRQDPGLGLRLIYFSYDVKMKEKGDIPEGYSVSREKKERFSLILESASTNQTSMYLCASSPPGGRQGQGPAFFGQGTRLTVV.

The sample holds a few counts of this clonotype. No conserved phenylalanine or tryptophan is present at the end of the CDR3, so a read error is the likely explanation. The DNA is left out, because the CDR3 cannot be placed on it with certainty; the CDR3 is given as TCRdb lists it. V and J are TRBV28 and TRBJ2-3; the table names TRBD2, a call not compared with the DNA. Looked up from germline, CDR1 is MDHEN and CDR2 is SYDVKM. The CDR3 length is 18 residues, termini included. The CDR3 loop reads CASSFPGTSRATEQYFGP.

This clonotype was found once. The chain carries TRBV2 and TRBJ1-1, with 7 bases aligning to TRBD1. With 6 bases clipped from V and 1 base from J, the junction kept 5 bases outside the gene matches. CDR3 length: 14 residues. Germline CDR1 is SNHLY and CDR2 is FYNNEI. The CDR3 DNA sequence: TGTGCCAGCAGCGTGACAGGGTGGAACACTGAAGCTTTCTTT. Translating it yields CASSVTGWNTEAFF.

V is TRBV19 and J is TRBJ1-1, with D maybe TRBD1 (6 bases). The CDR3 extends over 24 amino acids. V was shortened by 0 bases and J by 7 bases, with 42 bases between the two germline ends. Per the germline V gene, CDR1 is LNHDA and CDR2 is SQIVND (reference sequence). The CDR3 region has the DNA TGTGCCAGTAGTATAGATATTATGGGTTGGAGAAACGGGGGGACCTTGGGGGAACAGGGTGAAGCTTTCTTT. This translates into CASSIDIMGWRNGGTLGEQGEAFF.

This clonotype qualifies as medium-sized. The rearrangement joins TRBV7-9 to TRBJ2-5, with D possibly being TRBD1 (6 bases). CDR1 is SEHNR, CDR2 FQNEAQ, per germline (reference sequence). The CDR3 has 15 amino acids. Trimming took off 1 base at V and 5 bases at J, with 14 bases between the two ends. The CDR3 DNA is TGTGCCAGCAGCTTAGAGGACAGCCACTGGGAGACCCAGTACTTC. It yields the protein CASSLEDSHWETQYF.

The chain joins TRBV20-1 to TRBJ2-7, with unresolved D. V was cut by 5 bases and J by 0 bases, with 14 bases left in between. The CDR3 has 14 amino acids. Germline CDR1 is DFQATT and CDR2 is SNEGSKA (reference sequence). The CDR3 DNA follows: TGCAGTGCTCTACGACAACAGAGCTCCTACGAGCAGTACTTC. This sequence encodes CSALRQQSSYEQYF.

This chain connects TRBV7-8 to TRBJ1-1, with D tentatively TRBD1 (6 bases). Germline lookup yields CDR1 SGHVS and CDR2 FQNEAQ. The ends were cut back, 3 bases at V and 4 bases at J, with 9 bases in the middle. CDR3 size: 13 residues. CDR3 bases: TGTGCCAGCAGCTTCGGGACACGCACTGAAGCTTTCTTT. Translating gives CASSFGTRTEAFF.

In this sample, this clonotype turned up once. The genes are TRBV6-2 or TRBV6-3 and TRBJ2-2, with TRBD2 identical over 10 bases. With 4 bases clipped from V and 3 bases from J, the junction kept 11 bases outside the gene matches. Germline CDR1 reads MNHEY; CDR2 reads SVGEGT. This CDR3 has 18 amino acids. CDR3 in DNA: TGTGCCAGCAGTTCGCGCTCTCTTAGCGGGAGGTACACCGGGGAGCTGTTTTTT. Amino acids: CASSSRSLSGRYTGELFF.

This clonotype is labeled as medium-sized. V usage is TRBV20-1 and J usage is TRBJ2-7, with 7 bases fitting TRBD1. This CDR3 region has 15 residues. Germline V CDR1 and CDR2: DFQATT, SNEGSKA (reference sequence). With V trimmed by 4 bases and J by 6 bases, 15 bases remained unmatched. The CDR3 is CSAMFTGTAYPEQYF. In DNA form, the CDR3 reads TGCAGTGCTATGTTCACCGGGACAGCATACCCCGAGCAGTACTTC.

V gene TRBV4-3 combines with J gene TRBJ1-2; 11 bases fit TRBD1. Germline CDR1 is LGHNA and CDR2 is YSLEER. This CDR3 comprises 15 residues. Trimming removed 0 bases from V and 8 bases from J; junction bases left unmatched: 5. CDR3 nucleotides: TGCGCCAGCAGCCAAGATGGACAGGGGGCATGGGGCTACACCTTC. Protein: CASSQDGQGAWGYTF.

This clonotype has more than one count but fewer than ten. Because the CDR3 is missing its conserved closing phenylalanine or tryptophan, this is likely a read error. The DNA is left out, because the CDR3 cannot be placed on it with certainty; the CDR3 is given as TCRdb lists it. This chain uses TRBV2 with TRBJ2-3; TRBD2, the D gene given by the table, was not confirmed from the DNA. Germline values: CDR1 SNHLY, CDR2 FYNNEI. The CDR3 comprises 19 residues, both ends counted. CDR3: CASSPTTSGRVFYEQYFGP.

V is TRBV20-1 and J is TRBJ2-7, with a possible D match to TRBD1 (6 bases). V lost 5 bases and J 6 bases, leaving 20 bases between the germline ends. Germline lookup yields CDR1 DFQATT and CDR2 SNEGSKA (reference sequence). The CDR3 has 14 amino acids. This CDR3 reads CSAVRTVTTGEQYF. CDR3 nucleotides: TGCAGTGCTGTCCGGACAGTGACGACTGGCGAGCAGTACTTC.

This clonotype has a handful of counts. The chain carries TRBV5-6 and TRBJ2-7, with 7 bases that match TRBD2. The germline gives CDR1 SGHDT, CDR2 YYEEEE. The CDR3 has 14 residues. V gave up 5 bases and J gave up 2 bases; unmatched junction bases: 7. CDR3 residues: CASSKGTKTYEQYF. In DNA, the CDR3 is TGTGCCAGCAGTAAGGGGACTAAAACCTACGAGCAGTACTTC.

This clonotype rates as large. The chain links TRBV15 to TRBJ2-7; possible D gene TRBD1, 6 bases. Germline CDR1 reads LNHNV; CDR2 reads YYDKDF (reference sequence). Trimming removed 4 bases from V and 3 bases from J, with 13 bases in between. The CDR3 sequence is 14 residues long. The CDR3 DNA is TGTGCCACCAGCATTGGGACACCGAACTACGAGCAGTACGTC. Its translation: CATSIGTPNYEQYV.

This clonotype is medium-sized. The J gene is TRBJ2-2, the V gene TRBV5-1; 8 nucleotides match TRBD1. V shed 1 base, J shed 4 bases, and the junction held 0 bases outside the gene matches. CDR3 length equals 14 residues. Germline lookup yields CDR1 SGHRS and CDR2 YFSETQ. CDR3 region: CASSLTGGTGELFF. The CDR3 bases are TGCGCCAGCAGCTTGACAGGGGGCACCGGGGAGCTGTTTTTT.

This clonotype counts as large (0.1 to 1%). This chain joins TRBV19 and TRBJ2-2; D not certain. Per germline, CDR1 LNHDA and CDR2 SQIVND (reference sequence). Trimming took off 3 bases at V and 0 bases at J, with 8 bases between the two ends. The CDR3 has 15 residues. This CDR3 is CASSIYGTNTGELFF. CDR3 DNA sequence: TGTGCCAGTAGTATCTATGGTACGAACACCGGGGAGCTGTTTTTT.

By proportion, this clonotype is large (0.1 to 1%). The V call is TRBV20-1, the J call TRBJ1-2, with D perhaps TRBD1 (6 bases). This CDR3 has 15 amino acids. V was clipped by 1 base and J by 7 bases, with 19 bases between them. Germline CDR1 DFQATT, CDR2 SNEGSKA (reference sequence). DNA for the CDR3: TGCAGTGCTAGAGCAGGACAGCCCCTAAGAGGTGGCTACACCTTC. Its translation: CSARAGQPLRGGYTF.

The V call is TRBV28, the J call TRBJ2-7; perhaps TRBD1 as D (6 bases). Between the trimmed V and J ends, which lost 7 bases and 0 bases, there was a span of 10 bases. CDR1 and CDR2 from the germline V gene are MDHEN and SYDVKM. This CDR3 has 13 residues. The CDR3, as DNA: TGTGCCAGCAAGGGACAAGCCTCCTACGAGCAGTACTTC. This gives the protein CASKGQASYEQYF.

The chain couples TRBV11-3 to TRBJ2-2; D unresolved. Deletions cut 7 bases from V and 1 base from J, with 7 bases between. Germline loops: CDR1 SGHNT, CDR2 YENEEA. The CDR3 sequence is 13 residues long. Here the CDR3 DNA reads TGTGCCAGCATAGAGAAGAACACCGGGGAGCTGTTTTTT. This gives the protein CASIEKNTGELFF. Together with reference TRBV11-3 and TRBJ2-2, the CDR3 gives the full variable domain: EAGVVQSPRYKIIEKKQPVAFWCNPISGHNTLYWYLQNLGQGPELLIRYENEEAVDDSQLPKDRFSAERLKGVDSTLKIQPAELGDSAVYLCASIEKNTGELFFGEGSRLTVL.

This clonotype showed up just once. A junction end diverges from the germline sequence, so it may reflect a read error. The chain joins TRBV2 to TRBJ1-6, with D perhaps matching TRBD1 (6 bases). This CDR3 comprises 15 residues. Germline values: CDR1 SNHLY, CDR2 FYNNEI. CDR3: CASSEEETGGSPLPF. For the CDR3, the DNA is TGTGCCAGCAGTGAGGAGGAGACAGGCGGTTCACCCCTCCCCTTT.

This clonotype appeared a single time. The genes are TRBV28 and TRBJ2-3; D is undetermined. Germline CDR1 reads MDHEN; CDR2 reads SYDVKM. This CDR3 is built from 14 residues. Trimming removed 7 bases at V and 1 base at J, with 12 bases between. The CDR3: CASTFVQGTDTQYF. For the CDR3, the DNA is TGTGCCAGCACCTTTGTCCAAGGCACAGATACGCAGTATTTT.

This chain connects TRBV12-3 or TRBV12-4 to TRBJ2-3; D is possibly TRBD2 (5 bases). Trimming cost V 6 bases and J 4 bases, with 23 bases left between them. The CDR3 has 17 amino acids. CDR3 sequence reads: CASSNSPGLGASDTQYF. The CDR3 DNA is TGTGCCAGCAGCAACTCACCGGGGTTAGGAGCGTCAGATACGCAGTATTTT.

The V and J genes are TRBV7-6 and TRBJ1-2; D is perhaps TRBD1 (5 bases). The CDR3 totals 13 residues. V was shortened by 0 bases and J by 6 bases, with 8 bases between the two germline ends. The germline CDR1 and CDR2 sequences are SGHVS and FNYEAQ. The CDR3 bases are TGTGCCAGCAGCTTAGCCGCAGGGAATGGCTACACCTTC. Its translation: CASSLAAGNGYTF.

This clonotype has a handful of counts. This CDR3 reads CASRDRGVVNEQFF. CDR3 coding DNA: TGCGCCAGCAGGGACAGAGGGGTGGTAAATGAGCAGTTCTTC. The chain is built from TRBV10-2 and TRBJ2-1; possibly TRBD1 for D (6 bases). Trimming stripped 6 bases from V and 7 bases from J, with 16 bases between. The germline V gene encodes CDR1 WSHSY and CDR2 SAAADI. The CDR3 has 14 amino acids.